The 4 T cell receptor beta chains given below trace back to one sample, sequenced in a study of blood T cell repertoires in COVID-19. Generated by immunoSEQ multiplex PCR, the TCRdb table keeps only in-frame clones and is missing some. The table includes about 110,000 clones, about 90% detected once. Sequencing was done on a sample of peripheral blood. Source of these receptors: a human donor in a cohort sampled during active COVID-19.

V gene TRBV18 combines with J gene TRBJ1-3; no clear D. The germline CDR1 and CDR2 sequences are KGHSH and LQKENI. The CDR3 extends over 17 amino acids. V lost 3 bases and J lost 0, with 15 bases in between. DNA of the CDR3: TGTGCCAGCTCACCCGACGGAGGAATCATCTCTGGAAACACCATATATTTT. This codes for CASSPDGGIISGNTIYF.

The V and J genes are TRBV2 and TRBJ1-4; a weak D match, TRBD1 (5 bases). V was clipped by 9 bases and J by 0 bases, with 14 bases between them. The CDR3 consists of 15 residues. Germline V CDR1 and CDR2: SNHLY, FYNNEI. CDR3 nucleotides: TGTGCCAGTAGAACGAAGGGGTCAACTAATGAAAAACTGTTTTTT. Its translation is CASRTKGSTNEKLFF. Full variable domain (rest looked up from reference TRBV2 and TRBJ1-4): EPEVTQTPSHQVTQMGQEVILRCVPISNHLYFYWYRQILGQKVEFLVSFYNNEISEKSEIFDDQFSVERPDGSNFTLKIRSTKLEDSAMYFCASRTKGSTNEKLFFGSGTQLSVL.

The rearrangement links TRBV7-3 to TRBJ2-5; TRBD2 agrees at 7 bases. V lost 2 bases to trimming and J lost 1 base; unmatched junction nucleotides: 10. The CDR3 length is 17 residues. Germline CDR1 SGHTA, CDR2 FQGTGA. CDR3 in DNA: TGTGCCAGCAGCTTAGGGGCGGGGGAGTGGGGCCAAGAGACCCAGTACTTC. Protein sequence: CASSLGAGEWGQETQYF.

The rearrangement uses TRBV7-2 and TRBJ1-2; no clear D. V lost 5 bases to trimming and J lost 4 bases, with 17 bases between them. Germline values: CDR1 SGHTA, CDR2 FQGNSA. This CDR3 is 15 amino acids long. The chain's CDR3 is CASSPNPGSGYGYTF. In DNA form, the CDR3 reads TGTGCCAGCAGCCCAAATCCCGGGAGCGGCTATGGCTACACCTTC.